These 21 T cell receptor beta chains share one sample of origin, sequenced in a study of beta chain features in type 1 diabetes. General study results and limits: Shortening of TCRB CDR3s, moderate but significant, appeared in all four CD4+ subsets of Type 1 diabetes patients.

These receptors' antigens are unknown. The isolated RNA, all of it, was reverse transcribed, so expressed TCRB transcripts were what got sequenced. Sequencing was performed with immunoSEQ multiplex PCR; in TCRdb, only in-frame clones are kept and a portion is missing. Among roughly 280,000 clones listed, less than 30% were seen once. The sample taken for sequencing was naive CD4+ T cells from blood. The receptors here all came from a woman aged 25 to 39 with type 1 diabetes.

The chain employs TRBV28 and TRBJ2-7, with 8 bases identical to TRBD2. CDR1 MDHEN and CDR2 SYDVKM come from the germline V gene. This CDR3 has 14 residues. The trim removed 5 bases at V and 3 bases at J, leaving 6 bases unmatched. The CDR3 bases are TGTGCCAGCAGTACTCCGGGACTAGTCTACGAGCAGTACTTC. This gives the protein CASSTPGLVYEQYF.

CDR3 region: CASSPGGPTGTNEKLFF. DNA of the CDR3: TGTGCCAGCAGCCCAGGAGGGCCCACCGGAACTAATGAAAAACTGTTTTTT. The chain is built from TRBV5-4 and TRBJ1-4; D is ambiguous. Germline V CDR1 and CDR2: SGHNT, YYREEE (reference sequence). The CDR3 is made up of 17 amino acids. The ends were cut back, 4 bases at V and 1 base at J, with 17 bases in the middle.

This clone was seen a handful of times. In the same sample, other DNA sequences code for this CDR3. The V gene is TRBV7-9, the J gene TRBJ1-5; D ambiguous. V lost 5 bases to trimming and J lost 4 bases, with 6 bases between them. The CDR3 extends over 12 amino acids. The germline gives CDR1 SEHNR, CDR2 FQNEAQ (reference sequence). The CDR3 nucleotides read TGTGCCAGCAGCCCCCCGAATCAGCCCCAGCATTTT. Protein sequence: CASSPPNQPQHF.

This sequence joins TRBV5-1 and TRBJ1-1; no firm D call. Between the trimmed V and J ends, which lost 2 bases and 0 bases, there was a span of 8 bases. The V gene's germline CDR1 is SGHRS and CDR2 YFSETQ. The CDR3 consists of 14 residues. CDR3 nucleotide sequence: TGCGCCAGCAGCTTAGGAGGACTGAACACTGAAGCTTTCTTT. Translation gives CASSLGGLNTEAFF. Complete variable domain (other parts from reference TRBV5-1 and TRBJ1-1): KAGVTQTPRYLIKTRGQQVTLSCSPISGHRSVSWYQQTPGQGLQFLFEYFSETQRNKGNFPGRFSGRQFSNSRSEMNVSTLELGDSALYLCASSLGGLNTEAFFGQGTRLTVV.

CDR3 bases: TGTGCCAGTAATCTCGGAGGAGCCTACGAGCAGTACTTC. Translation: CASNLGGAYEQYF. The rearrangement joins TRBV19 to TRBJ2-7; D possibly corresponds to TRBD2 (5 bases). Germline CDR1 is LNHDA and CDR2 is SQIVND (reference sequence). Deletions cut 7 bases from V and 2 bases from J, with 12 bases between. The CDR3 is made up of 13 amino acids.

The J gene is TRBJ2-5, the V gene TRBV9, with 12 bases aligning to TRBD2. Trimming cost V 3 bases and J 5 bases; bases outside gene matches: 5. Germline assignment: CDR1 SGDLS and CDR2 YYNGEE. This CDR3 is 15 amino acids long. CDR3 loop: CASSGTSGIRETQYF. CDR3 bases: TGTGCCAGCAGCGGGACTAGCGGGATCAGGGAGACCCAGTACTTC.

This clone was seen more than once but under ten times. This rearrangement joins TRBV19 to TRBJ2-5, with 11 nucleotides matching TRBD2. The J call is doubtful: the DNA matches TRBJ2-7 better. Germline V gene sequence: CDR1 LNHDA, CDR2 SQIVND (reference sequence). CDR3 length equals 19 residues. This CDR3 is CASSMEAPGTSGNPYEQYF. The DNA for the CDR3 is TGTGCCAGTAGTATGGAGGCTCCCGGGACTAGCGGCAATCCCTACGAGCAGTACTTC.

The chain couples TRBV30 to TRBJ2-3, with 8 nucleotides matching TRBD2. The CDR3 covers 14 residues. The germline gives CDR1 GTSNPN, CDR2 SVGIG (reference sequence). The CDR3 DNA is TGTGCAGTAGCGGGGAGGCCTAACACAGATACGCAGTATTTT. It encodes CAVAGRPNTDTQYF. The whole variable domain, remainder taken from reference TRBV30 and TRBJ2-3, is SQTIHQWPATLVQPVGSPLSLECTVEGTSNPNLYWYRQAAGRGLQLLFYSVGIGQISSEVPQNLSASRPQDRQFILSSKKLLLSDSGFYLCAVAGRPNTDTQYFGPGTRLTVL.

As concerns this clone: Different DNA sequences within this sample yield the same CDR3. The chain couples TRBV5-1 to TRBJ1-2; D may be TRBD1 (6 bases). Per the germline V gene, CDR1 is SGHRS and CDR2 is YFSETQ. CDR3 length equals 13 residues. V was shortened by 2 bases and J by 4 bases, with 9 bases between the two germline ends. The CDR3 protein is CASSLGQTYGYTF. CDR3 DNA sequence: TGCGCCAGCAGCTTAGGACAGACCTATGGCTACACCTTC.

CDR3 sequence reads: CAWSYRVGNQPQHF. The CDR3 bases are TGTGCCTGGAGCTACAGGGTGGGGAATCAGCCCCAGCATTTT. V and J are TRBV30 and TRBJ1-5, with D possibly TRBD1 on 6 matching bases. The ends were cut back, 3 bases at V and 4 bases at J, with 13 bases in the middle. CDR3 length: 14 residues. Germline-derived CDR1 and CDR2 are GTSNPN and SVGIG (reference sequence).

The rearrangement links TRBV15 to TRBJ1-1, with D uncertain. There are 14 residues in the CDR3. The germline V and J ends were trimmed by 0 bases and 6 bases, with 11 bases remaining between them. Germline CDR1 LNHNV, CDR2 YYDKDF (reference sequence). CDR3 DNA sequence: TGTGCCACCAGCAGAGATCTCGCTGCGTCTGAAGCTTTCTTT. It yields the protein CATSRDLAASEAFF.

V is TRBV27 and J is TRBJ2-1, with 9 bases that match TRBD1. The CDR3 has 15 residues. The J segment lost 2 bases and the V segment lost 6 bases, leaving 5 bases of the junction unmatched. Looked up from germline, CDR1 is MNHEY and CDR2 is SMNVEV (reference sequence). Here the CDR3 DNA reads TGTGCCAGCAGAACAGACAGGGGGGCCTACAATGAGCAGTTCTTC. This gives the protein CASRTDRGAYNEQFF.

This rearrangement joins TRBV5-1 to TRBJ2-3; D perhaps matches TRBD1 (7 bases). The CDR3 spans 17 residues. CDR1 and CDR2 (germline): SGHRS, YFSETQ. Trimming stripped 4 bases from V and 2 bases from J, with 20 bases between. Here the CDR3 DNA reads TGCGCCAGCAGCCCCCCCCGACTAGGGGGCTACACAGATACGCAGTATTTT. It encodes CASSPPRLGGYTDTQYF.

The V gene is TRBV28, the J gene TRBJ2-2; D not certain. Trimming took 4 bases from V and 8 from J, leaving 2 bases between them. CDR1 is MDHEN, CDR2 SYDVKM, per germline. The CDR3 runs 10 residues. The CDR3 here is CASSSGELFF. For the CDR3, the DNA is TGTGCCAGCAGTTCGGGGGAGCTGTTTTTT.

The chain couples TRBV29-1 to TRBJ1-1, with 7 bases fitting TRBD1. This CDR3 contains 14 residues. With 6 bases clipped from V and 1 base from J, the junction kept 8 bases outside the gene matches. Germline CDR1 and CDR2: SQVTM and ANQGSEA. The CDR3: CSVNRQGWNTEAFF. As DNA, the CDR3 is TGCAGCGTCAATCGACAGGGCTGGAACACTGAAGCTTTCTTT.

This clone was counted a few times. The CDR3 protein is CASSGTGGQPQHF. The CDR3 nucleotides are TGTGCCAGCAGCGGGACAGGAGGTCAGCCCCAGCATTTT. The J gene is TRBJ1-5, the V gene TRBV27, with TRBD1 matching 8 bases. The junction had 4 bases not matched to a gene; V was cut back by 6 bases and J by 6 bases. Looked up from germline, CDR1 is MNHEY and CDR2 is SMNVEV (reference sequence). There are 13 residues in the CDR3.

This sequence joins TRBV25-1 and TRBJ2-1; 9 nucleotides align to TRBD2. Germline lookup yields CDR1 MGHDK and CDR2 SYGVNS. With 0 bases clipped from V and 5 bases from J, the junction kept 11 bases outside the gene matches. The CDR3 runs to 18 residues. In DNA, the CDR3 is TGTGCCAGCAGTGAATATAGTAGCGGGAGCCGCCTAGACAATGAGCAGTTCTTC. The encoded protein is CASSEYSSGSRLDNEQFF.

This chain uses TRBV5-1 with TRBJ2-7, with 8 bases lining up with TRBD1. The CDR3 length is 14 residues. Trimming removed 3 bases from V and 6 bases from J; junction bases left unmatched: 8. Germline values: CDR1 SGHRS, CDR2 YFSETQ. The CDR3 loop reads CASSSRTGRAEQYF. Written as DNA, the CDR3 is TGCGCCAGCAGCTCAAGGACAGGGCGCGCCGAGCAGTACTTC.

This sequence joins TRBV30 and TRBJ1-3; D is unclear. The CDR3 is 13 residues long. Germline lookup yields CDR1 GTSNPN and CDR2 SVGIG (reference sequence). Trimming shortened V by 5 bases and J by 0 bases, and 8 bases separated the two germline ends. In DNA, the CDR3 is TGTGCCTGGTGGCGGTCCTCTGGAAACACCATATATTTT. Translated: CAWWRSSGNTIYF.

The V call is TRBV29-1, the J call TRBJ2-5, with TRBD2 identical over 9 bases. Losses at the gene ends were 1 base for V and 5 bases for J; bases not matched to a gene: 5. CDR3 length equals 14 residues. Germline V gives CDR1 SQVTM, CDR2 ANQGSEA. The CDR3 spells CSVEVAGVRETQYF. CDR3 coding DNA: TGCAGCGTTGAAGTAGCGGGAGTAAGGGAGACCCAGTACTTC.

Only a few counts were recorded for this clone. The chain couples TRBV5-1 to TRBJ2-1, with a weak D call TRBD2 (5 bases). The CDR3 length is 17 residues. V was cut by 0 bases and J by 4 bases, with 17 bases left in between. Per the germline V gene, CDR1 is SGHRS and CDR2 is YFSETQ. In DNA form, the CDR3 reads TGCGCCAGCAGCTTGGAGCTTTCGCGGCGGGTGTACAATGAGCAGTTCTTC. Its protein is CASSLELSRRVYNEQFF. Using reference TRBV5-1 and TRBJ2-1 for the parts outside the CDR3, the full variable domain is KAGVTQTPRYLIKTRGQQVTLSCSPISGHRSVSWYQQTPGQGLQFLFEYFSETQRNKGNFPGRFSGRQFSNSRSEMNVSTLELGDSALYLCASSLELSRRVYNEQFFGPGTRLTVL.